Listed below are T cell receptor beta chains from one sample, sequenced in a study of T cells in Graves' hyperthyroidism and ophthalmopathy. TCRdb redid the calling of the multiplex PCR reads with MiXCR, one entry per CDR3 protein. This sample has 650,000 to 850,000 distinct CDR3 sequences, with roughly 20% found just once. Sequenced sample: blood. These receptors all stem from a woman aged 45-60 years with Graves' hyperthyroidism that later progressed to Graves' ophthalmopathy. Both conserved end residues are part of each CDR3. The D gene is left open where the match is weak.

d_call: -; v_call: TRBV27; j_call: TRBJ1-2; cdr3_aa: CASSLYPVGRVYGYTF
d_call: -; v_call: TRBV5-1; j_call: TRBJ2-3; cdr3_aa: CASSLQAQTDTQYF
d_call: -; v_call: TRBV27; j_call: TRBJ1-2; cdr3_aa: CASSNPSFGQGYTF
d_call: -; v_call: TRBV3-1; j_call: TRBJ1-2; cdr3_aa: CASSQDLRETYGYTF
d_call: TRBD1; v_call: TRBV2; j_call: TRBJ2-1; cdr3_aa: CASSRHGTGSSNEQFF
d_call: TRBD1; v_call: TRBV2; j_call: TRBJ2-2; cdr3_aa: CASTGTGRTGELFF
d_call: TRBD1; v_call: TRBV15; j_call: TRBJ1-2; cdr3_aa: CATSSTGQGSIYGYTF
d_call: TRBD1; v_call: TRBV6-6; j_call: TRBJ2-3; cdr3_aa: CASSYSGTADTQYF
d_call: -; v_call: TRBV20-1; j_call: TRBJ2-7; cdr3_aa: CSARGQLYEQYF
d_call: -; v_call: TRBV2; j_call: TRBJ1-2; cdr3_aa: CASKQGRSGYGYTF
d_call: -; v_call: TRBV5-1; j_call: TRBJ1-1; cdr3_aa: CASSLAGMSEAFF
d_call: TRBD2; v_call: TRBV5-1; j_call: TRBJ2-3; cdr3_aa: CASSLLGLGGTDTQYF
d_call: -; v_call: TRBV6-1; j_call: TRBJ2-1; cdr3_aa: CASSERRTSYNEQFF
d_call: -; v_call: TRBV19; j_call: TRBJ1-5; cdr3_aa: CASKGGESNQPQHF
d_call: TRBD2; v_call: TRBV6-1; j_call: TRBJ2-1; cdr3_aa: CASRESSGGTYNEQFF
d_call: -; v_call: TRBV10-3; j_call: TRBJ2-7; cdr3_aa: CAISESSRRPEQYF
d_call: TRBD1; v_call: TRBV28; j_call: TRBJ1-1; cdr3_aa: CASSSRTGSEAFF
d_call: -; v_call: TRBV7-9; j_call: TRBJ1-3; cdr3_aa: CASSTATVTSGNTIYF
d_call: -; v_call: TRBV7-2; j_call: TRBJ1-5; cdr3_aa: CASSLRSRRNQPQHF
d_call: TRBD1; v_call: TRBV5-1; j_call: TRBJ1-1; cdr3_aa: CASWDRWDTEAFF
d_call: -; v_call: TRBV18; j_call: TRBJ2-2; cdr3_aa: CASSPGPLRLFF
d_call: -; v_call: TRBV11-2; j_call: TRBJ2-1; cdr3_aa: CASTSGGRPPQQFF
d_call: -; v_call: TRBV7-3; j_call: TRBJ2-6; cdr3_aa: CASSSWGLNGISGANVLTF
d_call: TRBD1; v_call: TRBV5-1; j_call: TRBJ2-7; cdr3_aa: CASNQLTGTGEREQYF
d_call: TRBD1; v_call: TRBV2; j_call: TRBJ2-6; cdr3_aa: CASSQSLSGQGFTGANVLTF
d_call: -; v_call: TRBV3-1; j_call: TRBJ1-3; cdr3_aa: CASSQDAGSSGNTIYF
d_call: TRBD2; v_call: TRBV3-1; j_call: TRBJ2-5; cdr3_aa: CASSQDSSGGGKTQYF
d_call: -; v_call: TRBV7-9; j_call: TRBJ1-2; cdr3_aa: CASSLAQSTGRDYGYTF
d_call: -; v_call: TRBV6-1; j_call: TRBJ2-2; cdr3_aa: CASSEAPGTGELFF
d_call: TRBD1; v_call: TRBV7-8; j_call: TRBJ1-4; cdr3_aa: CASSPDRGLFRKLFF
d_call: -; v_call: TRBV6-1; j_call: TRBJ1-1; cdr3_aa: CASSDLWERNTEAFF
d_call: -; v_call: TRBV19; j_call: TRBJ1-2; cdr3_aa: CASHSGGDGYGYTF
d_call: TRBD1; v_call: TRBV6-1; j_call: TRBJ1-2; cdr3_aa: CASRRGLANYGYTF
d_call: TRBD1; v_call: TRBV20-1; j_call: TRBJ2-2; cdr3_aa: CSARDTGGSSGELFF
d_call: -; v_call: TRBV6-4; j_call: TRBJ1-1; cdr3_aa: CASSDLPTTEAFF
d_call: -; v_call: TRBV12-3/TRBV12-4; j_call: TRBJ1-5; cdr3_aa: CASSFEGGVQYQPQHF
d_call: -; v_call: TRBV2; j_call: TRBJ2-3; cdr3_aa: CASSRLVTDTQYF
d_call: TRBD2; v_call: TRBV29-1; j_call: TRBJ2-5; cdr3_aa: CSVGASGGRQETQYF
d_call: TRBD2; v_call: TRBV7-9; j_call: TRBJ2-3; cdr3_aa: CASSLKGLAGADTQYF
d_call: -; v_call: TRBV29-1; j_call: TRBJ2-2; cdr3_aa: CSVEASDRNTGELFF
d_call: TRBD2; v_call: TRBV11-2; j_call: TRBJ2-2; cdr3_aa: CASSHRDYDTGELFF
d_call: -; v_call: TRBV5-1; j_call: TRBJ2-3; cdr3_aa: CASSLSGDGRDTQYF
d_call: TRBD1; v_call: TRBV5-1; j_call: TRBJ1-2; cdr3_aa: CASSLVRGTGSHGYTF
d_call: -; v_call: TRBV10-3; j_call: TRBJ1-1; cdr3_aa: CAISLQEFMNTEAFF
d_call: -; v_call: TRBV20-1; j_call: TRBJ1-3; cdr3_aa: CSARARQSSGNTIYF
d_call: -; v_call: TRBV2; j_call: TRBJ2-7; cdr3_aa: CASSEGQGSYEQYF
d_call: -; v_call: TRBV6-1; j_call: TRBJ1-2; cdr3_aa: CASSETGQNYGYTF
d_call: TRBD1; v_call: TRBV11-3; j_call: TRBJ2-1; cdr3_aa: CASSLEGGANNEQFF
d_call: -; v_call: TRBV5-1; j_call: TRBJ1-6; cdr3_aa: CASSLGGPYNSPLHF
d_call: -; v_call: TRBV9; j_call: TRBJ2-2; cdr3_aa: CASSGDPTGELFF
d_call: -; v_call: TRBV29-1; j_call: TRBJ1-1; cdr3_aa: CSSFMGRGTEAFF
d_call: -; v_call: TRBV19; j_call: TRBJ1-4; cdr3_aa: CASSIPGRRLFF
d_call: -; v_call: TRBV3-1; j_call: TRBJ2-7; cdr3_aa: CASSPRDSLPEQYF
d_call: -; v_call: TRBV7-9; j_call: TRBJ1-6; cdr3_aa: CASSSPDGKDNSPLHF
d_call: TRBD1; v_call: TRBV6-1; j_call: TRBJ1-2; cdr3_aa: CASSAGGDRVEGYTF
d_call: -; v_call: TRBV20-1; j_call: TRBJ2-2; cdr3_aa: CSAKPPTGNTGELFF
d_call: -; v_call: TRBV2; j_call: TRBJ2-1; cdr3_aa: CASSEALGREQFF
d_call: TRBD1; v_call: TRBV12-3/TRBV12-4; j_call: TRBJ1-3; cdr3_aa: CASRRGTAGNTIYF
d_call: TRBD1; v_call: TRBV29-1; j_call: TRBJ1-2; cdr3_aa: CSFFGQGQGYTF